This is a list of T cell receptor beta chains from one sample in a study of cytomegalovirus exposure and HLA in healthy donors. The assay was immunoSEQ multiplex PCR, and TCRdb's table has in-frame clones only and misses some. The sample yields some 120,000 clones, 70% to 80% seen once. Sequenced input: PBMCs. The receptor set was obtained from a woman aged 50 to 65 in good health and CMV-seropositive. The CDR3 runs from the conserved cysteine through the conserved F or W. D genes are given only for firm matches. Only part of the rows carry a size: once, few, many, or a class if the clone is expanded.

CDR3 DNA	CDR3 protein	V gene	J gene	D gene	clone size
TGTGCCAGCTGTCGGTACGGGGGATCAGATACGCAGTATTTT	CASCRYGGSDTQYF	TRBV6-5	TRBJ2-3	.	.
TGTGCCAGCAGCATCTGGGGGGGTACGCAGTATTTT	CASSIWGGTQYF	TRBV5-5	TRBJ2-3	TRBD2	.
TGTGCCACACGACAGGGTGGAGGCTACACCTTC	CATRQGGGYTF	TRBV6-1	TRBJ1-2	TRBD1	.
TGTGCCAGCAGCGTAGCTTTGGCAGGGACACTAGCGCCGAGCTCCTACAATGAGCAGTTCTTC	CASSVALAGTLAPSSYNEQFF	TRBV9	TRBJ2-1	.	.
TGTGCCAGCAGCTCCTCGGGACTAGCGGGAGGTAAAGGCAATGAGCAGTTCTTC	CASSSSGLAGGKGNEQFF	TRBV7-2	TRBJ2-1	TRBD2	.
TGTGCCAGCAGGACCGACAGGCAAGTTTTCTTT	CASRTDRQVFF	TRBV28	TRBJ1-1	.	once
TGTGCCAGTAGTCGAAGCGGGGGGGCAGATACGCAGTATTTT	CASSRSGGADTQYF	TRBV19	TRBJ2-3	TRBD2	.
TGTGCCAGCAGCCCCCGGGCAGGCGGGGGTGAAAAACTGTTTTTT	CASSPRAGGGEKLFF	TRBV7-2	TRBJ1-4	.	.
TGTGCCAGCAGGCCCTCGGGGGGGAACGAGGGTGGCTACACCTTC	CASRPSGGNEGGYTF	TRBV7-9	TRBJ1-2	.	.
TGTGCCAGCAGTGAACTGGGACAGAACACTGAAGCTTTCTTT	CASSELGQNTEAFF	TRBV6-1	TRBJ1-1	.	once
TGTGCCAGCAGTTACTCGACTAGCGGTTACAATGAGCAGTTCTTC	CASSYSTSGYNEQFF	TRBV6-5	TRBJ2-1	TRBD2	.
TGTGCCAGTAGTATATTAACCGGGACAGGGCGAGCTTTCTTT	CASSILTGTGRAFF	TRBV19	TRBJ1-1	TRBD1	.
TGTGCCAGCAGTCAACCGGGACAGGGCTACGAGCAGTACTTC	CASSQPGQGYEQYF	TRBV6-6	TRBJ2-7	TRBD1	.
TGTGCCAGCAGCTTACGCTCCGGGACTAGCTGGGAGACCCAGTACTTC	CASSLRSGTSWETQYF	TRBV7-2	TRBJ2-5	TRBD2	.
TGCAGCGTTGCCCCGGGACAGCCCTACAATGAGCAGTTCTTC	CSVAPGQPYNEQFF	TRBV29-1	TRBJ2-1	TRBD1	.
TGCGCCAGCAGCTGGACAGGGGGCTACGAGCAGTACTTC	CASSWTGGYEQYF	TRBV5-1	TRBJ2-7	TRBD1	.
TGTGCCAGTAGTAATAGCGGAGCAGCGCAGTTCTTC	CASSNSGAAQFF	TRBV19	TRBJ2-1	.	.
TGCAGCGTTGAATCACAGGGCACAGATACGCAGTATTTT	CSVESQGTDTQYF	TRBV29-1	TRBJ2-3	.	.
TGCGCCAGCAGCTTGGACGGGGTCCGTGGAGCTGAAGCTTTCTTT	CASSLDGVRGAEAFF	TRBV5-1	TRBJ1-1	.	.
TGTGCCAGCAGCTTGCCTGGGACAGGCGAAACTGAAGCTTTCTTT	CASSLPGTGETEAFF	TRBV5-8	TRBJ1-1	TRBD1	few
TGTGCCAGCAGTAGCCGGGACAGGAAGTCAACTAATGAAAAACTGTTTTTT	CASSSRDRKSTNEKLFF	TRBV6-7	TRBJ1-4	TRBD1	few
TGTGCCAGCAGCCCGCGGACAGGGGGAACTGAAAAACTGTTTTTT	CASSPRTGGTEKLFF	TRBV9	TRBJ1-4	TRBD1	once
TGTGCCAGCAGCCAGGGGGGCTCCTACGAGCAGTACTTC	CASSQGGSYEQYF	TRBV7-8	TRBJ2-7	.	.
TGCGCCAGCAGCCAAGATTCTAGGCAAGAGACCCAGTACTTC	CASSQDSRQETQYF	TRBV4-3	TRBJ2-5	.	.
TGCGCCAGCAGCCAAGACTTCTGGACAGAAGGGGCCTACGGCTATGGCTACACCTTC	CASSQDFWTEGAYGYGYTF	TRBV4-3	TRBJ1-2	.	.
TGCAGCGTCAGGGGCGACACTGAAGCTTTCTTT	CSVRGDTEAFF	TRBV20-1	TRBJ1-1	.	few
TGTGCCACCAGCGGGCGGGGGGGCGGAGAGACCCAGTACTTC	CATSGRGGGETQYF	TRBV15	TRBJ2-5	TRBD2	few
TGTGCCAGCAGGCAGGGGCCCATGAACACTGAAGCTTTCTTT	CASRQGPMNTEAFF	TRBV5-6	TRBJ1-1	.	few
TGTGCCAGCAACGTCCTAACAGGGGTGGCTGGCGGCTACACCTTC	CASNVLTGVAGGYTF	TRBV28	TRBJ1-2	TRBD1	.
TGCAGCGTTGGACAGAGCTCTGGAAACACCATATATTTT	CSVGQSSGNTIYF	TRBV29-1	TRBJ1-3	.	.
TGCGCCAGCTATGATTCCCCCCTAACAGATACGCAGTATTTT	CASYDSPLTDTQYF	TRBV5-1	TRBJ2-3	.	.
TGTGCCTGGAACGACAGGACTAATGAAAAACTGTTTTTT	CAWNDRTNEKLFF	TRBV30	TRBJ1-4	.	few
TGTGCCTGGAGGCGGGGGGGTACGCAGTATTTT	CAWRRGGTQYF	TRBV30	TRBJ2-3	TRBD2	.
TGTGCCAGCTCACCTGGAAGGGGCACTGAAGCTTTCTTT	CASSPGRGTEAFF	TRBV18	TRBJ1-1	.	few
TGTGCCAGCTCGCCCGGGGAGTGGGGCAATCAGCCCCAGCATTTT	CASSPGEWGNQPQHF	TRBV18	TRBJ1-5	.	few
TGTGCCAGCCGAGAGGACAGAGATGGCTACACCTTC	CASREDRDGYTF	TRBV7-9	TRBJ1-2	.	few
TGTGCCAGCAGCTTAGAGGGGACTCCCGGGGAGTTCTTC	CASSLEGTPGEFF	TRBV13	TRBJ2-1	.	.
TGCGCCAGCAGCCAAGAGGCCACACCTCGTGACTTT	CASSQEATPRDF	TRBV4-1	TRBJ1-1	.	once
TGTGCCAGCAGTCCCGACTCGACCGGTGTGTATGGCTACACCTTC	CASSPDSTGVYGYTF	TRBV6-5	TRBJ1-2	.	.
TGTGCCAGTAGTATAGTAGTCGCCCCGAGCTACGAGCAGTACTTC	CASSIVVAPSYEQYF	TRBV19	TRBJ2-7	.	.
TGTGCCACCAGCAGAGATATAACAGAGGGTCGATATGGCTACACCTTC	CATSRDITEGRYGYTF	TRBV15	TRBJ1-2	.	.
TGTGCCTGGAGCCCAGGGGGTTGGACTGAAGCTTTCTTT	CAWSPGGWTEAFF	TRBV30	TRBJ1-1	TRBD1	.
TGTGCCAGCTCCTCAACCCAGGGGATGAACACTGAAGCTTTCTTT	CASSSTQGMNTEAFF	TRBV18	TRBJ1-1	.	.
TGTGCCAGCAGTACCCTTAACGCGGAGGAGACCCAGTACTTC	CASSTLNAEETQYF	TRBV27	TRBJ2-5	.	.
TGTGCCAGCAGCTTAAGGGGCCAGTATAGCACAGATACGCAGTATTTT	CASSLRGQYSTDTQYF	TRBV7-3	TRBJ2-3	.	once
TGTGCCAGTAGTCCACACAGGGGGCGGGTCACTGAAGCTTTCTTT	CASSPHRGRVTEAFF	TRBV19	TRBJ1-1	TRBD1	once
TGTGCCAGCAGGTCAGGGGGCAGTTCACCCCTCCACTTT	CASRSGGSSPLHF	TRBV27	TRBJ1-6	TRBD1	.
TGTGCCAGCAGGTCGGACAGGCACTCTGGAAACACCATATATTTT	CASRSDRHSGNTIYF	TRBV28	TRBJ1-3	TRBD1	.
TGTGCCAGCAGGGAGGGGTTCACAGATACGCAGTATTTT	CASREGFTDTQYF	TRBV6-6	TRBJ2-3	.	once
TGTGCCAGCAGCAAACAGGGGGCCTACAATGAGCAGTTCTTC	CASSKQGAYNEQFF	TRBV7-2	TRBJ2-1	TRBD1	few
TGTGCCAGCAGCCTCGGACAGGGGGATGGCTACACCTTC	CASSLGQGDGYTF	TRBV2	TRBJ1-2	TRBD1	.
TGTGCCAGCAGCGGAGGACAGTACGGCTACACCTTC	CASSGGQYGYTF	TRBV9	TRBJ1-2	.	.
TGTGCCAGCAGCTTAGGCACTCATGGGAACACCGGGGAGCTGTTTTTT	CASSLGTHGNTGELFF	TRBV7-2	TRBJ2-2	.	.
TGTGCCAGCAGTCAAGTCGGGACTAGCTCCTACGAGCAGTACTTC	CASSQVGTSSYEQYF	TRBV27	TRBJ2-7	TRBD2	.
TGTGCCAGCAGTTACAGGGGAAGCTCCTACAATGAGCAGTTCTTC	CASSYRGSSYNEQFF	TRBV6-5	TRBJ2-1	.	.
TGCGCCAGCAGCCAAGCACTTTTCCAGGGGGGCTACGAGCAGTACTTC	CASSQALFQGGYEQYF	TRBV4-1	TRBJ2-7	.	.
TGTGCCAGCAGCTCCGTCTCAGGGGGCATGACTGAAGCTTTCTTT	CASSSVSGGMTEAFF	TRBV11-2	TRBJ1-1	TRBD1	.
TGTGCCAGCAGCTTAAACAGGGAAGGCGGCTACACCTTC	CASSLNREGGYTF	TRBV7-3	TRBJ1-2	.	.
TGTGCCTGGAGTCAGGGACAGGGTATTATAGATACGCAGTATTTT	CAWSQGQGIIDTQYF	TRBV30	TRBJ2-3	TRBD1	.
TGTGCCTGGAGTAGTCTGGGGAGCGGGACCCAGTACTTC	CAWSSLGSGTQYF	TRBV30	TRBJ2-5	.	few